The rows below give T cell receptor beta chains drawn from one sample of a study of T cell responses to AZD1222 COVID-19 vaccine. TCRdb's table, derived via immunoSEQ multiplex PCR, lists solely in-frame clones and lacks some. Found here are 150,000 or so clones, roughly 89% of them singletons; the top ten hold around 5.5%. The input for sequencing was peripheral blood, taken on day 0 of AZD1222 vaccination. The receptors derive from an adult in good health. Each CDR3 is given with its conserved first and last residue. A D gene is named only where the DNA matches it firmly. Expanded clones are given a class, and other clones once, few, many or no size at all.

J	size	D	V	DNA	CDR3
TRBJ2-7	-	-	TRBV6-6	TGTGCCAGCAGTTCCACAGGGATGCACGAGCAGTACTTC	CASSSTGMHEQYF
TRBJ2-3	-	-	TRBV18	TGTGCCAGCTCACTCGGATTGAGGGGCCTGGGAGATACGCAGTATTTT	CASSLGLRGLGDTQYF
TRBJ1-1	once	-	TRBV5-6	TGTGCCAGCAGCTTGGTACGGGGCGCTGAAGCTTTCTTT	CASSLVRGAEAFF
TRBJ1-2	-	-	TRBV3-1/TRBV3-2	TGTGCCAGCAGCCAAGGGGCTGAACATGGCTACACCTTC	CASSQGAEHGYTF
TRBJ1-1	-	TRBD1	TRBV11-2	TGTGCCAGCAGCTCGGGACAGGGGAATATGAACACTGAAGCTTTCTTT	CASSSGQGNMNTEAFF
TRBJ1-1	-	TRBD1	TRBV19	TGTGCCAGTAGGGGGACAGGGCAGTACACTGAAGCTTTCTTT	CASRGTGQYTEAFF
TRBJ2-2	-	-	TRBV29-1	TGCAGCGCGGCCGGGGGGCTGACCGGGGAGCTGTTTTTT	CSAAGGLTGELFF
TRBJ1-1	-	-	TRBV28	TGTGCCAGCAGTTTGTCAGGTAACACTGAAGCTTTCTTT	CASSLSGNTEAFF
TRBJ2-7	-	TRBD2	TRBV27	TGTGCCAGCAGTGGATCTAGCGGGGGGTACGAGCAGTACTTC	CASSGSSGGYEQYF
TRBJ2-7	-	TRBD2	TRBV7-2	TGTGCCAGCAGCTTAGTTCCTAGCGGTTTGTACGAGCAGTACTTC	CASSLVPSGLYEQYF
TRBJ1-2	-	-	TRBV19	TGTGCCAGTACCGCGAGGCGGGGTAGCTATGGCTACACCTTC	CASTARRGSYGYTF
TRBJ1-5	-	-	TRBV3-1/TRBV3-2	TGTGCCAGCAGCCAAGGAGGGGGCAATCAGCCCCAGCATTTT	CASSQGGGNQPQHF
TRBJ2-1	-	TRBD2	TRBV9	TGTGCCAGCTCCCTGGCGGGAGTAAGTGAGCAGTTCTTC	CASSLAGVSEQFF
TRBJ2-1	-	-	TRBV4-2	TGTGCCAGCAGCCAAGATCCGGTCGGACTGCTGTCATACAATGAGCAGTTCTTC	CASSQDPVGLLSYNEQFF
TRBJ2-7	-	-	TRBV25-1	TGTGCCAGCAGTGAAGGGTCCAGTAGCTACGAGCAGTACTTC	CASSEGSSSYEQYF
TRBJ2-2	-	TRBD1	TRBV5-1	TGCGCCAGCAGCCCGGGACAGGGCGCCGGGGAGCTGTTTTTT	CASSPGQGAGELFF
TRBJ1-5	-	-	TRBV2	TGTGCCAGCAAGGGGATCCACGGGGATAGCAATCAGCCCCAGCATTTT	CASKGIHGDSNQPQHF
TRBJ1-5	once	-	TRBV27	TGTGCCAGCAGTTTATCGATCCAGAACAATCAGCCCCAGCATTTT	CASSLSIQNNQPQHF
TRBJ1-5	few	-	TRBV7-2	TGTGCCAGCAGCTTCAGTTATCAGCCCCAGCATTTT	CASSFSYQPQHF
TRBJ2-2	-	TRBD2	TRBV12-5	TGTGCTAGTGCCTGGAGCGGGAGGAACACCGGGGAGCTGTTTTTT	CASAWSGRNTGELFF
TRBJ2-3	-	TRBD2	TRBV3-1/TRBV3-2	TGTGCCAGCAGGCCCCCCGGGCTAGCGGGGGGGCTCCAGCCGCAGTATTTT	CASRPPGLAGGLQPQYF
TRBJ1-1	-	-	TRBV7-7	TGTGCTAGCAGCTTTCAAGTTAACACTGAAGCTTTCTTT	CASSFQVNTEAFF
TRBJ2-7	-	-	TRBV19	TGTGCCAGTAGTATAAGCGGGTTTCAAGGCGAGCAGTACTTC	CASSISGFQGEQYF
TRBJ1-3	-	-	TRBV19	TGTGCCAGTACTCAAAGCTCTGGAAACACCATATATTTT	CASTQSSGNTIYF
TRBJ2-1	once	-	TRBV27	TGTGCCAGCAGGCCCTCTTGGGGCTCCTACAATGAGCAGTTCTTC	CASRPSWGSYNEQFF
TRBJ2-1	once	-	TRBV27	TGTGCCAGCAGCCCCGGAGGGATAGAGCAGTTCTTC	CASSPGGIEQFF
TRBJ2-5	-	-	TRBV10-3	TGTGCCACCGGACGGAACCAAGAGACCCAGTACTTC	CATGRNQETQYF
TRBJ1-2	-	-	TRBV9	TGTGCCAGCAGCCCTAGCCCCACGCAGGGGTTGGATGGCTACACCTTC	CASSPSPTQGLDGYTF
TRBJ1-2	-	-	TRBV4-3	TGCGCCAGCAGCTTCACAAGGGGATCTAACTATGGCTACACCTTC	CASSFTRGSNYGYTF
TRBJ2-3	-	-	TRBV29-1	TGCAGCTTCCCGGGGAGCAGCACAGATACGCAGTATTTT	CSFPGSSTDTQYF
TRBJ1-6	-	-	TRBV6-1	TGTGCCAGCAGTGAACGGGACATATCACCCCTCCACTTT	CASSERDISPLHF
TRBJ2-1	-	-	TRBV28	TGTGCCAGCAGGGCGCAGGGGCGCGTCAATGAGCAGTTCTTC	CASRAQGRVNEQFF
TRBJ2-7	-	TRBD2	TRBV7-2	TGTGCCAGCAGCTCCCAAGCGGTTAGCGGGAGGGCTTACGAGCAGTACTTC	CASSSQAVSGRAYEQYF
TRBJ2-2	-	-	TRBV7-2	TGTGCCAGCAGCCTGGGCCAGGCAGGGGCGATCGGGGAGCTGTTTTTT	CASSLGQAGAIGELFF
TRBJ1-1	-	-	TRBV11-2	TGTGCCAGCAGCTTAGAATGGGCCATACAAGCTTTCTTT	CASSLEWAIQAFF
TRBJ1-6	-	-	TRBV11-2	TGTGCCAGCAGCTTTAGGGGTAGGAATTCACCCCTCCACTTT	CASSFRGRNSPLHF
TRBJ1-1	-	-	TRBV29-1	TGCAGCGTCACAGGCAGACTAAAGAACACTGAAGCTTTCTTT	CSVTGRLKNTEAFF
TRBJ2-5	-	-	TRBV6-6	TGTGCCAGCAGTCGACAGAGACAAGAGACCCAGTACTTC	CASSRQRQETQYF
TRBJ2-2	-	TRBD1	TRBV28	TGTGTCGGAAAGGGGGCGACCACCGGGGAGCTGTTTTTT	CVGKGATTGELFF
TRBJ2-1	once	-	TRBV9	TGTGCCAGCAGCCCAGGACAGTACAATGAGCAGTTCTTC	CASSPGQYNEQFF
TRBJ1-1	-	TRBD1	TRBV6-1	TGTGCCAGCAGTGATTTTGGGGGGAACAGGGGAGCTTTCTTT	CASSDFGGNRGAFF
TRBJ1-1	-	-	TRBV7-9	TGTGCCAGCAGCCCCCTCCGTTTTGGTGAAGCTTTCTTT	CASSPLRFGEAFF
TRBJ1-5	-	-	TRBV27	TGTGCCAGCAGTTTATTAGTGGGCAATCAGCCCCAGCATTTT	CASSLLVGNQPQHF
TRBJ2-3	-	-	TRBV7-2	TGTGCCAGCAGCTTCCAGGGGCCTAGCACAGATACGCAGTATTTT	CASSFQGPSTDTQYF
TRBJ2-3	-	-	TRBV9	TGTGCCAGCAGCCCTCCGGGGACTTCTAAGTATTTT	CASSPPGTSKYF
TRBJ2-7	-	-	TRBV7-9	TGTGCCAGCAGCCCGAACCCCGGGACCCCCTACGAGCAGTACTTC	CASSPNPGTPYEQYF